This record concerns one T cell receptor (beta chain) sequence. The antigen is not known. The sample comes from a study of tumor and adjacent non-tumor tissue in lung cancer. Across the study: The patients, roughly 9 men and 5 women, were about 30 to 76 with stage I to III disease.

The length of the CDR3 is 16 residues. V shed 4 bases and J shed 4 bases, with 17 bases lying between them. Germline V gene data show CDR1 as MGHRA and CDR2 as YSYEKL. Study-level results: Top 100 clones took a larger repertoire share in normal lung.

TCRbeta libraries were built with three rounds of nested PCR, modified from ARM-PCR. TCRdb re-called the multiplex PCR reads through MiXCR, storing one row per CDR3 protein. The profile shows approximately 120,000 distinct CDR3 sequences, approximately 82% of them singletons. This sample's RNA came from whole unsorted tissue. Sequenced: lung tumor tissue. This clonotype originated in a woman in her fifties or sixties with non-small cell lung cancer. The rearrangement uses TRBV4-1 and TRBJ1-5; D unclear. CDR3 loop: CASSLGENLSNQPQHF. CDR3 DNA sequence: TGCGCCAGCAGCCTCGGCGAGAATTTGAGTAATCAGCCCCAGCATTTT.